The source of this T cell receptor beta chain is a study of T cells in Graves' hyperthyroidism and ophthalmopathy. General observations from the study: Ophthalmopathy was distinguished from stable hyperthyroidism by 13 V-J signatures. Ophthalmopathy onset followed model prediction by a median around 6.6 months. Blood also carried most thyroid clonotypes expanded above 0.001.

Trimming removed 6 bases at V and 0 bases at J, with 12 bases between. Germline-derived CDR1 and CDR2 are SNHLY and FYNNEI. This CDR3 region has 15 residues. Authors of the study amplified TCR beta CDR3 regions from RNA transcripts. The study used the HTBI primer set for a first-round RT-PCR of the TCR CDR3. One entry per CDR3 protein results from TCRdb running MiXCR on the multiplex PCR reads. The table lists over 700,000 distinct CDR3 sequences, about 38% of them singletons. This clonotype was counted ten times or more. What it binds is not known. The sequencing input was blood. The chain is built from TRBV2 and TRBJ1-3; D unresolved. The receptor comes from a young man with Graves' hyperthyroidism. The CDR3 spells CASRAEGVSGNTIYF. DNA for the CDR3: TGTGCCAGCAGGGCCGAGGGAGTCTCTGGAAACACCATATATTTT.